One and the same sample provided the 8 T cell receptor beta chains below, sequenced in a study of Ad26.COV2.S vaccination and SARS-CoV-2 variants. Sample treatment: some 19 received Ad26.COV2.S at low or high dose, single or two shots; about 5 received placebo; per-sample allocation not given. The study sampled participants on day 63 after the first vaccine or placebo injection. Clones were sequenced by immunoSEQ multiplex PCR, and TCRdb holds only the in-frame ones, with some missing. This table has some 340,000 clones, about 86% appearing once. The material sequenced was peripheral blood, taken in a trial of Ad26.COV2.S vaccine versus placebo. The receptor source for this set is a person aged 18-60 years who received the Ad26.COV2.S COVID-19 vaccine or a placebo.

The chain is built from TRBV7-9 and TRBJ2-5; maybe TRBD2 (5 bases). The CDR3 covers 17 residues. CDR1 and CDR2 (germline): SEHNR, FQNEAQ (reference sequence). V was cut by 4 bases and J by 5 bases, with 23 bases left in between. The CDR3 is CASSSITAGPTGETQYF. CDR3 in DNA: TGTGCCAGCAGCTCTATCACTGCGGGCCCGACGGGGGAGACCCAGTACTTC.

This clone was detected only once. The chain combines TRBV6-2 or TRBV6-3 with TRBJ1-1, with TRBD1 matching over 7 bases. Germline CDR1 and CDR2: MNHEY and SVGEGT. CDR3 length: 18 amino acids. With V trimmed by 5 bases and J by 1 base, 16 bases remained unmatched. CDR3 region: CASSPDRARTGRNTEAFF. In DNA, the CDR3 is TGTGCCAGCAGTCCCGACAGGGCGCGTACGGGCAGGAACACTGAAGCTTTCTTT.

This clone was counted once. The V and J genes are TRBV11-2 and TRBJ1-1, with 8 bases that match TRBD1. Germline V CDR1 and CDR2: SGHAT, FQNNGV. V lost 0 bases, J lost 2 bases, and 5 bases stayed unmatched. This CDR3 region has 16 residues. The CDR3 loop is CASSLELQGANTEAFF. The CDR3 DNA reads TGTGCCAGCAGCTTAGAATTGCAGGGGGCTAACACTGAAGCTTTCTTT.

This chain connects TRBV7-2 to TRBJ2-7; unclear D gene. Germline CDR1 reads SGHTA; CDR2 reads FQGNSA. CDR3 length: 13 amino acids. V was clipped by 5 bases and J by 9 bases, with 17 bases between them. The CDR3 DNA follows: TGTGCCAGCAGCCCCCAAGGCTACGACGGGCAGTACTTC. Protein sequence: CASSPQGYDGQYF.

The V call is TRBV5-8, the J call TRBJ1-5; D remains ambiguous. The CDR3 totals 14 residues. Germline V CDR1 and CDR2: SGHTS, YDEGEE. Between the trimmed V and J ends, which lost 4 bases and 2 bases, there was a span of 10 bases. The CDR3 reads CASSRIGGNQPQHF. The CDR3 nucleotides are TGTGCCAGCAGCCGAATTGGGGGCAATCAGCCCCAGCATTTT. The full variable domain, completed using reference TRBV5-8 and TRBJ1-5, is EAGVTQSPTHLIKTRGQQATLRCSPISGHTSVYWYQQALGLGLQFLLWYDEGEERNRGNFPPRFSGRQFPNYSSELNVNALELEDSALYLCASSRIGGNQPQHFGDGTRLSIL.

This chain uses TRBV5-4 with TRBJ2-7; 10 nucleotides agree with TRBD1. Germline assignment: CDR1 SGHNT and CDR2 YYREEE (reference sequence). This CDR3 is built from 14 residues. Germline trimming cut 2 bases from V and 5 bases from J; bases unmatched to any gene: 4. The CDR3 region has the DNA TGTGCCAGCAGCTTCCCTGGACAGGGGGACGAGCAGTACTTC. Encoded protein: CASSFPGQGDEQYF.

This clone was detected only once. This sequence joins TRBV4-3 and TRBJ2-7; 8 bases are shared with TRBD2. Germline CDR1 and CDR2: LGHNA and YSLEER. There are 16 residues in the CDR3. The junction had 10 bases not matched to a gene; V was cut back by 1 base and J by 5 bases. CDR3 DNA: TGCGCCAGCAGCCAAGGTGCGCAGCGGGGGAGCCACGAGCAGTACTTC. This sequence encodes CASSQGAQRGSHEQYF.

J is TRBJ1-2 and V is TRBV18; D unresolved. V lost 3 bases and J lost 2, with 10 bases in between. Germline V gives CDR1 KGHSH, CDR2 LQKENI. The CDR3 sequence is 14 residues long. The CDR3 DNA sequence: TGTGCCAGCTCACCTGCCACCACCAACTATGGCTACACCTTC. It is translated as CASSPATTNYGYTF.